What follows are 19 T cell receptor beta chains derived from one specimen sequenced in a study of CD8+CD57+ T cells in acquired aplastic anemia. The template for TCR beta VDJ and CDR3 sequence profiling was genomic DNA. TCRdb reprocessed the reads via MiXCR and lists one record per CDR3 protein. The sample shows approximately 190,000 distinct CDR3 sequences, 40% to 55% of them seen only once. The sequenced patients had an expansion of CD8+CD57+ cells seen by flow cytometry. The sequenced sample was sorted CD4+, CD8+, or CD8+CD57+ T cells (not recorded which) from PBMCs. Receptors were obtained from a human donor with aplastic anemia.

In this sample, this clonotype turned up many times. The J gene is TRBJ1-5, the V gene TRBV5-1; tentative D call: TRBD1 (6 bases). This CDR3 region has 15 residues. The germline V gene encodes CDR1 SGHRS and CDR2 YFSETQ. The ends were cut back, 0 bases at V and 3 bases at J, with 10 bases in the middle. The CDR3 protein is CASSLAGQPNQPQHF. The CDR3 region has the DNA TGCGCCAGCAGCTTGGCCGGACAGCCCAATCAGCCCCAGCATTTT.

This clonotype was recorded a few times. The chain employs TRBV10-3 and TRBJ2-1; 9 bases fit TRBD2. The CDR3 spans 16 residues. V shed 2 bases, J shed 6 bases, and the junction held 8 bases outside the gene matches. CDR1 and CDR2 from the germline V gene are ENHRY and SYGVKD. The CDR3 coding sequence is TGTGCCATCAGTGAGACGGCGGGAGGGCCGGTCAATGAGCAGTTCTTC. The encoded protein is CAISETAGGPVNEQFF.

This clonotype was picked up many times. The chain combines TRBV9 with TRBJ2-7; TRBD1 agrees at 7 bases. The germline V gene has CDR1 SGDLS and CDR2 YYNGEE. With V trimmed by 3 bases and J by 2 bases, 8 bases remained unmatched. CDR3 length equals 15 residues. CDR3 nucleotide sequence: TGTGCCAGCAGCGCCAGACAGGGCTTTACCTACGAGCAGTACTTC. It yields the protein CASSARQGFTYEQYF. Variable domain in full (rest from reference TRBV9 and TRBJ2-7): DSGVTQTPKHLITATGQRVTLRCSPRSGDLSVYWYQQSLDQGLQFLIQYYNGEERAKGNILERFSAQQFPDLHSELNLSSLELGDSALYFCASSARQGFTYEQYFGPGTRLTVT.

V is TRBV5-4 and J is TRBJ1-6, with D unclear. Germline lookup yields CDR1 SGHNT and CDR2 YYREEE (reference sequence). Trimming removed 5 bases at V and 9 bases at J, with 15 bases between. This CDR3 is 14 amino acids long. CDR3 nucleotide sequence: TGTGCCAGCAGTAGAGGGAAGGCAAGTTCACCCCTCCACTTT. The encoded protein is CASSRGKASSPLHF.

This clonotype was seen only a few times. V is TRBV10-3 and J is TRBJ1-3; TRBD1 is a possible D gene (6 bases). The CDR3 extends over 13 amino acids. Germline V gives CDR1 ENHRY, CDR2 SYGVKD. V dropped 3 bases and J dropped 3 bases, with 6 bases sitting between them. The CDR3 DNA sequence: TGTGCCATCAGTGACAGGGGTGGAAACACCATATATTTT. Translation: CAISDRGGNTIYF.

The V and J genes are TRBV25-1 and TRBJ2-3; no clear D gene. CDR3 size: 12 residues. CDR1 is MGHDK, CDR2 SYGVNS, per germline. V was trimmed by 6 bases and J by 7 bases, leaving 11 bases between them. The CDR3 sequence is CASSPPDNTQYF. Written as DNA, the CDR3 is TGTGCCAGCAGCCCGCCGGATAATACGCAGTATTTT.

This clonotype was recorded a few times. The rearrangement uses TRBV3-1 and TRBJ1-3, with D maybe TRBD1 (5 bases). Deletions cut 0 bases from V and 0 bases from J, with 6 bases between. This CDR3 is built from 15 residues. Germline V lookup: CDR1 LGHDT, CDR2 YNNKEL (reference sequence). This chain's CDR3 is CASSQDRVSGNTIYF. CDR3 in DNA: TGTGCCAGCAGCCAAGACAGGGTCTCTGGAAACACCATATATTTT.

Note on this clonotype: The CDR3 does not end in the conserved phenylalanine or tryptophan, so this is likely a read error. The rearrangement links TRBV10-3 to TRBJ1-6; 7 nucleotides align to TRBD1. Germline trimming cut 6 bases from V and 12 bases from J; bases unmatched to any gene: 5. The CDR3 sequence is 12 residues long. The V gene's germline CDR1 is ENHRY and CDR2 SYGVKD. CDR3 amino acids: CAIRRDSRPLHC. DNA for the CDR3: TGTGCCATCAGAAGGGACAGTAGACCCCTCCACTGT.

This clonotype was observed many times. V and J are TRBV5-1 and TRBJ2-1, with a tentative D call TRBD2 (7 bases). V dropped 1 base and J dropped 4 bases, with 18 bases sitting between them. CDR1 is SGHRS and CDR2 is YFSETQ in the germline V gene. The CDR3 sequence is 17 residues long. The CDR3 DNA is TGCGCCAGCAGCTTGCCCCAAGGGGGGGTGAATTACAATGAGCAGTTCTTC. It codes for CASSLPQGGVNYNEQFF.

This clonotype was detected once. The chain uses TRBV24-1 and TRBJ2-4; D is ambiguous. The ends were cut back, 4 bases at V and 6 bases at J, with 6 bases in the middle. CDR3 size: 12 residues. Germline CDR1 is KGHDR and CDR2 is SFDVKD. In nucleotides, the CDR3 is TGTGCCACCAGTGACCAGAGAAACATTCAGTACTTC. It translates to CATSDQRNIQYF.

The rearrangement uses TRBV11-1 and TRBJ2-1; the match to TRBD2 covers 7 bases. The CDR3 extends over 15 amino acids. Germline V gives CDR1 SGHAT, CDR2 FQDESV (reference sequence). The V and J ends lost 5 bases and 5 bases, in that order; junction bases with no gene match: 9. The CDR3 loop is CASSQGTSADNEQFF. The CDR3 nucleotides are TGTGCCAGCAGCCAGGGCACTAGCGCCGACAATGAGCAGTTCTTC.

At least ten counts were recorded for this clonotype. The rearrangement joins TRBV7-2 to TRBJ1-1; D uncertain. The V end lost 2 bases, the J end lost 3 bases, and 7 bases lay between the germline ends. Germline V gives CDR1 SGHTA, CDR2 FQGNSA. The CDR3 extends over 13 amino acids. The CDR3 DNA reads as TGTGCCAGCAGCTTATATGTGGACACTGAAGCTTTCTTT. Translating it yields CASSLYVDTEAFF.

The genes are TRBV9 and TRBJ1-1; possibly TRBD1 for D (5 bases). V lost 4 bases to trimming and J lost 5 bases, with 15 bases between them. CDR1 and CDR2 (germline): SGDLS, YYNGEE. The CDR3 loop spans 14 amino acids. The CDR3 DNA follows: TGTGCCAGCAGCTCCCGTGGGGGAGGGACTGAAGCTTTCTTT. Translation gives CASSSRGGGTEAFF.

The table lists this clonotype with many counts. The chain recombines TRBV7-3 with TRBJ2-5; TRBD2 is a possible D gene (6 bases). Germline V lookup: CDR1 SGHTA, CDR2 FQGTGA. The CDR3 spans 14 residues. V was clipped by 5 bases and J by 5 bases, with 15 bases between them. As DNA, the CDR3 is TGTGCCAGCAGCGTCGGACCTCGGGGGGAGACCCAGTACTTC. It codes for CASSVGPRGETQYF.

This clonotype was detected many times. The chain links TRBV3-1 to TRBJ1-2; D gene ambiguous. V dropped 2 bases and J dropped 7 bases, with 5 bases sitting between them. CDR1 and CDR2 from the germline V gene are LGHDT and YNNKEL (reference sequence). The CDR3 contains 11 residues. Here the CDR3 reads CASSQSGGYTF. The CDR3 region has the DNA TGTGCCAGCAGCCAATCTGGTGGCTACACCTTC.

This clonotype showed up just a few times. V and J are TRBV15 and TRBJ1-3, with D perhaps TRBD1 (5 bases). V lost 3 bases to trimming and J lost 3 bases, with 12 bases between them. Germline CDR1 reads LNHNV; CDR2 reads YYDKDF (reference sequence). CDR3 length equals 15 residues. CDR3 coding DNA: TGTGCCACCAGCAGGCAAGGGGTCGGTGGAAACACCATATATTTT. Translated: CATSRQGVGGNTIYF. The whole variable domain, filled in from reference TRBV15 and TRBJ1-3, reads DAMVIQNPRYQVTQFGKPVTLSCSQTLNHNVMYWYQQKSSQAPKLLFHYYDKDFNNEADTPDNFQSRRPNTSFCFLDIRSPGLGDTAMYLCATSRQGVGGNTIYFGEGSWLTVV.

This clonotype was observed many times. The chain carries TRBV2 and TRBJ2-5; 12 nucleotides line up with TRBD1. The CDR3 totals 16 residues. Germline V lookup: CDR1 SNHLY, CDR2 FYNNEI. Trimming took 3 bases from V and 4 from J; bases not matched to a gene: 6. The CDR3 DNA sequence: TGTGCCAGCAGTGACGGGGGACAGGGGGCTGGAGAGACCCAGTACTTC. This encodes CASSDGGQGAGETQYF.

This clonotype has ten or more counts. V gene TRBV5-1 combines with J gene TRBJ2-7, with unresolved D. Between the trimmed V and J ends, which lost 1 base and 6 bases, there was a span of 11 bases. Germline assignment: CDR1 SGHRS and CDR2 YFSETQ. The length of the CDR3 is 13 residues. CDR3 DNA sequence: TGCGCCAGCAGCTTGAAAGCCGCGGCCGAGCAGTACTTC. Its protein is CASSLKAAAEQYF.

The genes are TRBV6-4 and TRBJ1-5; D remains unclear. Trimming stripped 4 bases from V and 2 bases from J, with 15 bases between. Germline V gene data show CDR1 as MRHNA and CDR2 as SNTAGT. This CDR3 has 16 amino acids. Written as DNA, the CDR3 is TGTGCCAGCAGTGCTCGAGGAGGGTTTGGCAATCAGCCCCAGCATTTT. It translates to CASSARGGFGNQPQHF.